The rows below give T cell receptor beta chains drawn from one sample of a study of CD8+ T cells in alopecia areata. Using immunoSEQ multiplex PCR, the repertoire was profiled, and TCRdb retains in-frame clones only, with some absent. Of roughly 110,000 clones in the sample, about four fifths were seen once. Here the sequenced sample was CD8+ T cells sorted from blood, taken at week 24, from a patient treated with tofacitinib. These receptors all stem from a human donor with alopecia areata. CDR3s include the opening cysteine and the closing phenylalanine or tryptophan. Fields, in order: clone size, V gene, J gene, D gene, CDR3 protein, CDR3 DNA. D genes are given only for firm matches. A clone size is listed for some rows: how often the clone was seen (once, few, many), or a class if it is expanded.

clone_size: few
v_call: TRBV9
j_call: TRBJ2-3
d_call: -
cdr3_aa: CASSVDPGGGTDTQYF
cdr3_nt: TGTGCCAGCAGCGTAGATCCGGGGGGCGGGACAGATACGCAGTATTTT

clone_size: once
v_call: TRBV4-1
j_call: TRBJ2-7
d_call: -
cdr3_aa: CASSQELHPEQYF
cdr3_nt: TGCGCCAGCAGCCAAGAACTCCATCCCGAGCAGTACTTC

clone_size: -
v_call: TRBV11-2
j_call: TRBJ2-7
d_call: -
cdr3_aa: CASSLEDYEQYF
cdr3_nt: TGTGCCAGCAGCTTAGAGGACTACGAGCAGTACTTC

clone_size: -
v_call: TRBV27
j_call: TRBJ1-4
d_call: -
cdr3_aa: CASSPLDKDEKLFF
cdr3_nt: TGTGCCAGCAGTCCGCTGGACAAAGACGAAAAACTGTTTTTT

clone_size: -
v_call: TRBV23-1
j_call: TRBJ2-7
d_call: TRBD1
cdr3_aa: CASSHLTTGGDSYEQYF
cdr3_nt: TGCGCCAGCAGTCACCTTACAACAGGGGGCGACTCCTACGAGCAGTACTTC

clone_size: few
v_call: TRBV29-1
j_call: TRBJ2-5
d_call: -
cdr3_aa: CSVPRQETQYF
cdr3_nt: TGCAGCGTTCCAAGACAAGAGACCCAGTACTTC

clone_size: -
v_call: TRBV7-6
j_call: TRBJ2-5
d_call: -
cdr3_aa: CASSPEGETQYF
cdr3_nt: TGTGCCAGCAGCCCCGAAGGGGAGACCCAGTACTTC

clone_size: -
v_call: TRBV14
j_call: TRBJ2-2
d_call: -
cdr3_aa: CASRNTGELFF
cdr3_nt: TGTGCCAGCAGAAACACCGGGGAGCTGTTTTTT

clone_size: -
v_call: TRBV27
j_call: TRBJ2-5
d_call: -
cdr3_aa: CASSLFPLDTQETQYF
cdr3_nt: TGTGCCAGCAGTTTATTTCCACTGGACACTCAAGAGACCCAGTACTTC

clone_size: large
v_call: TRBV11-2
j_call: TRBJ2-3
d_call: -
cdr3_aa: CASSLGVALGTTDTQYF
cdr3_nt: TGTGCCAGCAGCTTAGGGGTGGCACTAGGAACCACAGATACGCAGTATTTT

clone_size: -
v_call: TRBV27
j_call: TRBJ1-6
d_call: TRBD1
cdr3_aa: CASSPNRGLNSPLHF
cdr3_nt: TGTGCCAGCAGTCCGAACAGGGGGCTCAATTCACCCCTCCACTTT

clone_size: -
v_call: TRBV2
j_call: TRBJ1-1
d_call: -
cdr3_aa: CASSEPGGGEEAFF
cdr3_nt: TGTGCCAGCAGTGAACCGGGCGGGGGTGAGGAAGCTTTCTTT

clone_size: -
v_call: TRBV11-3
j_call: TRBJ2-6
d_call: -
cdr3_aa: CASSPGANVLTF
cdr3_nt: TGTGCCAGCTCTCCCGGGGCCAACGTCCTGACTTTC

clone_size: -
v_call: TRBV21-1
j_call: TRBJ2-7
d_call: -
cdr3_aa: CASRKPPDRSYEQYF
cdr3_nt: TGTGCCAGCAGAAAGCCCCCGGACAGGTCGTACGAGCAGTACTTC

clone_size: few
v_call: TRBV29-1
j_call: TRBJ2-1
d_call: -
cdr3_aa: CSVEGRRGGGTAYNEQFF
cdr3_nt: TGCAGCGTTGAAGGTCGGCGGGGTGGGGGGACCGCCTACAATGAGCAGTTCTTC

clone_size: once
v_call: TRBV4-3
j_call: TRBJ2-7
d_call: -
cdr3_aa: CASSQDLGGYEQYF
cdr3_nt: TGCGCCAGCAGCCAAGATTTAGGAGGTTACGAGCAGTACTTC

clone_size: once
v_call: TRBV29-1
j_call: TRBJ2-2
d_call: -
cdr3_aa: CSVEGLLASRAGELFF
cdr3_nt: TGCAGCGTTGAAGGTTTGCTAGCGTCTCGGGCCGGGGAGCTGTTTTTT

clone_size: -
v_call: TRBV11-2
j_call: TRBJ2-7
d_call: -
cdr3_aa: CASSLGTTGPANEQYF
cdr3_nt: TGTGCCAGCAGCTTAGGGACAACAGGGCCGGCCAACGAGCAGTACTTC

clone_size: -
v_call: TRBV11-3
j_call: TRBJ2-5
d_call: TRBD2
cdr3_aa: CASSPGRLAGYQETQYF
cdr3_nt: TGTGCCAGCAGCCCGGGGCGACTAGCGGGTTACCAAGAGACCCAGTACTTC

clone_size: -
v_call: TRBV29-1
j_call: TRBJ2-7
d_call: TRBD2
cdr3_aa: CSVEDRSGGTYEQYF
cdr3_nt: TGCAGCGTTGAAGATAGGAGCGGGGGGACCTACGAGCAGTACTTC

clone_size: -
v_call: TRBV7-9
j_call: TRBJ2-7
d_call: TRBD1
cdr3_aa: CASSGGTGFYEQYF
cdr3_nt: TGTGCCAGCAGCGGAGGGACAGGGTTCTACGAGCAGTACTTC

clone_size: once
v_call: TRBV29-1
j_call: TRBJ2-1
d_call: -
cdr3_aa: CSGPVGWCSYNEQFF
cdr3_nt: TGCAGCGGCCCGGTCGGCTGGTGCTCCTACAATGAGCAGTTCTTC

clone_size: -
v_call: TRBV6-5
j_call: TRBJ2-7
d_call: TRBD1
cdr3_aa: CASSYDGTGAYEQYF
cdr3_nt: TGTGCCAGCAGTTACGATGGGACAGGGGCCTACGAGCAGTACTTC